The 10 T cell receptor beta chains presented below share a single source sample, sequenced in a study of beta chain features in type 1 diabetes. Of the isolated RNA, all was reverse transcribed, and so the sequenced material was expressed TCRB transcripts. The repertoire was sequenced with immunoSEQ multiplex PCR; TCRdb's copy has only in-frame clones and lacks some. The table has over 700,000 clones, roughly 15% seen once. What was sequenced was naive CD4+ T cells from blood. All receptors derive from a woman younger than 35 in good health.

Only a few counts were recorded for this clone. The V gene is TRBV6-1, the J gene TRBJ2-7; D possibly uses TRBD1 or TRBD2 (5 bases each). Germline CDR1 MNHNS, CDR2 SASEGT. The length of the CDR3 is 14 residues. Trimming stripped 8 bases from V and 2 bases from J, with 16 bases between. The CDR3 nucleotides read TGTGCCAGCGGTTTGGGGGTTCCCGCCTACGAGCAGTACTTC. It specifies CASGLGVPAYEQYF.

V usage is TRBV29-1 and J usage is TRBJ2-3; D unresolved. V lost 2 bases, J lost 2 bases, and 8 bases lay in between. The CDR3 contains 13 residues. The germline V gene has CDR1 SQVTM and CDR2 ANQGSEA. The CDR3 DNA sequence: TGCAGCGTTGAAATCCAGCTCACAGATACGCAGTATTTT. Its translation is CSVEIQLTDTQYF.

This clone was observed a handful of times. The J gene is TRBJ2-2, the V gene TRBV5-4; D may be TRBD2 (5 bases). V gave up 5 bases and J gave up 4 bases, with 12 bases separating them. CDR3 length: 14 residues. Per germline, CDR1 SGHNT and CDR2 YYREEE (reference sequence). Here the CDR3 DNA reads TGTGCCAGCAGGGGCCTAGGGAGCACCGGGGAGCTGTTTTTT. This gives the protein CASRGLGSTGELFF.

For the CDR3, the DNA is TGTGCCAGCAGCGACAGGGAGAGATACGAGCAGTACTTC. It codes for CASSDRERYEQYF. The V gene is TRBV7-8, the J gene TRBJ2-7, with TRBD1 matching 7 bases. V shed 5 bases and J 4 bases; nucleotides not matched to a gene: 5. Germline lookup yields CDR1 SGHVS and CDR2 FQNEAQ. The CDR3 runs to 13 residues.

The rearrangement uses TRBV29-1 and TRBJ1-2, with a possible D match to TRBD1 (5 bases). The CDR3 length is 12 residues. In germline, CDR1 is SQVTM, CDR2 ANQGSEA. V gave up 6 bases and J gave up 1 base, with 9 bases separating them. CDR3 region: CSVIQVNYGYTF. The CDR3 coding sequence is TGCAGCGTGATACAGGTTAACTATGGCTACACCTTC.

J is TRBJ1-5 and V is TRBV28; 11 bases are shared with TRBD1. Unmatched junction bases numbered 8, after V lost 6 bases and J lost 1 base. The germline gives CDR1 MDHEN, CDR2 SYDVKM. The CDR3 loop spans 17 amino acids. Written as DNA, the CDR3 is TGTGCCAGCAGACCCGGGACAGGGGGGGAGAGCAATCAGCCCCAGCATTTT. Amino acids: CASRPGTGGESNQPQHF.

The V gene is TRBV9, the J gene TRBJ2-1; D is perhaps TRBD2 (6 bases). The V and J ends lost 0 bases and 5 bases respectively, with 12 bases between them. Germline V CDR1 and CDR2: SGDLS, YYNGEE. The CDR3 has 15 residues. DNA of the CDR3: TGTGCCAGCAGCGTAGGGCTAGCGACCGACAATGAGCAGTTCTTC. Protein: CASSVGLATDNEQFF.

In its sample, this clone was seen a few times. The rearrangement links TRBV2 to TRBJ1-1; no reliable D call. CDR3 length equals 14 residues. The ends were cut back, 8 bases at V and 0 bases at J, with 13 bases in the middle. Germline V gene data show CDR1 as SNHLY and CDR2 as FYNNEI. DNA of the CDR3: TGTGCCAGCCAGCGTGTGTGGGTGAACACTGAAGCTTTCTTT. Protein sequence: CASQRVWVNTEAFF.

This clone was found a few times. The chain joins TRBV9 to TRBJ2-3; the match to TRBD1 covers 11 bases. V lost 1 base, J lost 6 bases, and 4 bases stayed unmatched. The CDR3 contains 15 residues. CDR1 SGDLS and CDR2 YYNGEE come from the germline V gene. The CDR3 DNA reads TGTGCCAGCAGCGTACGGACAGGGGGCAGGGATACGCAGTATTTT. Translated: CASSVRTGGRDTQYF.

CDR3 sequence: CASSFGTSVAGELFF. The CDR3, as DNA: TGCGCCAGCAGCTTCGGGACTAGCGTCGCCGGGGAGCTGTTTTTT. The rearrangement uses TRBV5-1 and TRBJ2-2; 10 bases align to TRBD2. CDR3 length equals 15 residues. Trimming took 2 bases from V and 6 from J; bases not matched to a gene: 4. The germline CDR1 and CDR2 sequences are SGHRS and YFSETQ. Complete variable domain (other parts from reference TRBV5-1 and TRBJ2-2): KAGVTQTPRYLIKTRGQQVTLSCSPISGHRSVSWYQQTPGQGLQFLFEYFSETQRNKGNFPGRFSGRQFSNSRSEMNVSTLELGDSALYLCASSFGTSVAGELFFGEGSRLTVL.